A single sample is the source of the 4 T cell receptor beta chains below, sequenced in a study of Ad26.COV2.S vaccination and SARS-CoV-2 variants. The treatment was: some 19 received Ad26.COV2.S at low or high dose, single or two shots; 5 received placebo; per-sample allocation not given. The samples date from day 63 after the first vaccine or placebo injection. The repertoire was sequenced with immunoSEQ multiplex PCR; TCRdb's copy has only in-frame clones and lacks some. The sample comprises about 400,000 clones, about 88% of which are singletons, and around 2% rests with the top ten. The source material was peripheral blood, sampled in a trial of Ad26.COV2.S vaccine versus placebo. The origin of the receptors is a person between 18 and 59 years old who received the Ad26.COV2.S COVID-19 vaccine or a placebo.

The chain is built from TRBV5-1 and TRBJ2-7, with 13 positions matching TRBD2. With V trimmed by 4 bases and J by 2 bases, 6 bases remained unmatched. Germline V gives CDR1 SGHRS, CDR2 YFSETQ. The CDR3 consists of 16 residues. CDR3 residues: CASSGPGLAGTYEQYF. DNA for the CDR3: TGCGCCAGCAGCGGGCCGGGACTAGCGGGGACCTACGAGCAGTACTTC.

The chain couples TRBV19 to TRBJ1-5; maybe TRBD1 (5 bases). This CDR3 comprises 13 residues. Germline assignment: CDR1 LNHDA and CDR2 SQIVND (reference sequence). Trimming cost V 4 bases and J 7 bases, with 11 bases left between them. The DNA for the CDR3 is TGTGCCAGTAGTAAGAGAGGGGACCAGCCCCAGCATTTT. Amino acids: CASSKRGDQPQHF.

The CDR3 DNA reads TGTGCCAGCAAGAGTAACTATGGCTACACCTTC. Amino acids: CASKSNYGYTF. The gene calls are TRBV27 and TRBJ1-2; the D is unclear. V gave up 7 bases and J gave up 1 base, with 4 bases separating them. CDR1 MNHEY and CDR2 SMNVEV come from the germline V gene (reference sequence). CDR3 length: 11 amino acids.

The chain joins TRBV7-2 to TRBJ2-7; 7 nucleotides agree with TRBD2. V trimming: 0 bases; J trimming: 3 bases; junction bases outside the gene matches: 11. CDR3 length: 17 amino acids. CDR1 is SGHTA and CDR2 is FQGNSA in the germline V gene. DNA of the CDR3: TGTGCCAGCAGCTTAGCCCCTAGCGGCGTTCTCCTCTACGAGCAGTACTTC. Its translation: CASSLAPSGVLLYEQYF.